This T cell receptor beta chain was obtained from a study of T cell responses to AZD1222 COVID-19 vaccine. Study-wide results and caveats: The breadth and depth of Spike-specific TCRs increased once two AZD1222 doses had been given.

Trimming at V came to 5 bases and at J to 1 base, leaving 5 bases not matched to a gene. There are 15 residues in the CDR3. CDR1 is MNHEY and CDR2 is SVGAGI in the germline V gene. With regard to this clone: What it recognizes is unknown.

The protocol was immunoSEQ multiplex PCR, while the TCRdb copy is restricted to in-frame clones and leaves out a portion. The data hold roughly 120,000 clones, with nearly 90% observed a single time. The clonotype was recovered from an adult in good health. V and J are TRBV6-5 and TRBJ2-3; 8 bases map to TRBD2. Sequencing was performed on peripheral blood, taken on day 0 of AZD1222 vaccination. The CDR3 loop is CASSSGGGGTDTQYF. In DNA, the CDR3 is TGTGCCAGCAGTAGCGGGGGAGGCGGCACAGATACGCAGTATTTT.